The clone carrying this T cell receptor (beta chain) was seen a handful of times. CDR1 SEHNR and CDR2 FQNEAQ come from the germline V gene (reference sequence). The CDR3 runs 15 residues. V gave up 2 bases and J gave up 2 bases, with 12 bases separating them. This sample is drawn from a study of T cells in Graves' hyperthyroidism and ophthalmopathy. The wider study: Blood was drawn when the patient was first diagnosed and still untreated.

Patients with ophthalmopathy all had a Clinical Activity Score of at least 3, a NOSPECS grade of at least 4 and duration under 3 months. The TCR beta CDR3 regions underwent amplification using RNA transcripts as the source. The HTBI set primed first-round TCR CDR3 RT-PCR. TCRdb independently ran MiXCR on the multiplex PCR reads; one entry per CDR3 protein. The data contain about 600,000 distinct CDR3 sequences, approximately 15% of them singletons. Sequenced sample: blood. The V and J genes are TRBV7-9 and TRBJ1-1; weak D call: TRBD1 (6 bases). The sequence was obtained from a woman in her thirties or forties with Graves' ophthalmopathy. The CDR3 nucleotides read TGTGCCAGCAGCTTAAGGGGGGGTTTTAACACTGAAGCTTTCTTT. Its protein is CASSLRGGFNTEAFF.